This T cell receptor (beta chain) was sequenced in a study of T cell responses to AZD1222 COVID-19 vaccine. Profiling relied on immunoSEQ multiplex PCR, and the TCRdb table lists in-frame clones only, not all of them. The sample records over 85,000 clones, 88% being singletons. Trimming removed 0 bases from V and 4 bases from J, with 20 bases in between. The CDR3 is 17 amino acids. From germline, CDR1 is SGDLS and CDR2 YYNGEE. This TCR was sampled from an adult in good health. The V call is TRBV9, the J call TRBJ2-7, with D perhaps matching TRBD2 (6 bases). Specimen: peripheral blood, collected on day 0 of AZD1222 vaccination. CDR3 nucleotides: TGTGCCAGCAGCGTAGCTGGTAGCGGAGGAATGGGTTACGAGCAGTACTTC. Encoded protein: CASSVAGSGGMGYEQYF.